This T cell receptor beta chain comes out of a study of T cells after yellow fever vaccination. Findings and caveats of the study: Contamination of FACS-sorted repertoires by abundant clonotypes from the bulk population could occur. A large majority of primary-vaccination clones showed up again after the booster (approximately 96% CD4, roughly 91% CD8).

Germline V gives CDR1 SGHTA, CDR2 FQGNSA. Deletions cut 6 bases from V and 2 bases from J, with 11 bases between. The CDR3 is 14 amino acids. This clonotype was detected many times. Antigen specificity is unknown. By 5'RACE template switching, TCR cDNA was produced, with a universal primer site and UMIs added in the process. In TCRdb, the 5' RACE reads were re-called with MiXCR into one record per CDR3 protein. The sample consists of hundreds of thousands of distinct CDR3 sequences, approximately 10% of them appearing once. Sample: PBMCs, taken on the day of the first yellow fever vaccination. This receptor was taken from a young man who received the YFV17D yellow fever vaccine. The chain is built from TRBV7-2 and TRBJ1-5, with a weak D call TRBD1 (6 bases). The CDR3 sequence: CASRVGGGNQPQHF. CDR3 DNA: TGTGCCAGCAGGGTAGGGGGAGGCAATCAGCCCCAGCATTTT.